These 12 T cell receptor beta chains were all obtained from the same sample, sequenced in a study of identifying expanded T cells in peripheral blood. Assay: immunoSEQ multiplex PCR; the TCRdb copy retains only in-frame clones and omits some. In the table there are some 120,000 clones, roughly 84% of which are singletons. Sequencing used blood. The receptors come from a person aged 18 to 70 in good health.

The V gene is TRBV30, the J gene TRBJ1-2; 9 bases fit TRBD1. The CDR3 covers 12 residues. The V gene's germline CDR1 is GTSNPN and CDR2 SVGIG (reference sequence). In DNA form, the CDR3 reads TGTGCTGAAAATCGACAGGGGGGTGGCTACACCTTC. This sequence encodes CAENRQGGGYTF.

V and J are TRBV18 and TRBJ1-2; 9 nucleotides agree with TRBD1. The V and J ends lost 4 bases and 8 bases, in that order; junction bases with no gene match: 8. Per germline, CDR1 KGHSH and CDR2 LQKENI. The CDR3 extends over 14 amino acids. The CDR3 DNA reads TGTGCCAGCTCACTCGGACAGGGGACGGGGGGCTACACCTTC. It codes for CASSLGQGTGGYTF.

This CDR3 reads CASSPYVEGGGYTF. The CDR3 nucleotides are TGTGCCAGCTCACCCTACGTGGAGGGGGGTGGCTACACCTTC. The rearrangement links TRBV18 to TRBJ1-2; D is possibly TRBD1 (6 bases). CDR3 size: 14 residues. With 3 bases removed from V and 7 bases from J, the gap between germline ends came to 15 bases. CDR1 and CDR2 from the germline V gene are KGHSH and LQKENI.

The chain recombines TRBV4-1 with TRBJ2-4; D uncertain. The CDR3 loop spans 15 amino acids. Germline CDR1 and CDR2: MGHRA and YSYEKL. The V end was cut by 1 base, the J end by 15 bases, with 22 bases between. The chain's CDR3 is CASSQAPFLGPPGYF. For the CDR3, the DNA is TGCGCCAGCAGCCAAGCCCCCTTTCTGGGCCCTCCGGGGTACTTC.

V usage is TRBV7-9 and J usage is TRBJ2-7; no clear D gene. This CDR3 is built from 14 residues. Germline CDR1 is SEHNR and CDR2 is FQNEAQ (reference sequence). The ends were cut back, 5 bases at V and 3 bases at J, with 14 bases in the middle. The CDR3 coding sequence is TGTGCCAGCAGCCGTGAGGCTAACTACTACGAGCAGTACTTC. Translated: CASSREANYYEQYF.

The chain employs TRBV27 and TRBJ1-2; 12 positions agree with TRBD1. Per the germline V gene, CDR1 is MNHEY and CDR2 is SMNVEV (reference sequence). The CDR3 is 16 residues long. J was trimmed by 7 bases and V by 2 bases; bases with no gene match: 8. This CDR3 is CASSLLPGQGAGGYTF. The CDR3 DNA sequence: TGTGCCAGCAGTTTACTGCCGGGACAGGGGGCTGGTGGCTACACCTTC.

The genes are TRBV27 and TRBJ2-2; possibly TRBD1 for D (7 bases). CDR1 is MNHEY and CDR2 is SMNVEV in the germline V gene (reference sequence). V lost 6 bases and J 6 bases, leaving 14 bases between the germline ends. The CDR3 runs 14 residues. The DNA of the CDR3 is TGTGCCAGCAGCACCACAGGGGAGGCCGGGGAGCTGTTTTTT. This translates into CASSTTGEAGELFF.

The chain employs TRBV6-1 and TRBJ1-1, with a tentative D call TRBD1 (5 bases). Germline CDR1 MNHNS, CDR2 SASEGT. The CDR3 loop spans 15 amino acids. Trimming cost V 8 bases and J 4 bases, with 20 bases left between them. The CDR3 DNA reads TGTGCCAGCTCCCCAGGTCAGGGCGGGGGCACTGAAGCTTTCTTT. It encodes CASSPGQGGGTEAFF.

This chain joins TRBV4-3 and TRBJ2-7, with D possibly TRBD2 on 5 matching bases. Trimming took off 1 base at V and 10 bases at J, with 14 bases between the two ends. The germline CDR1 and CDR2 sequences are LGHNA and YSLEER. This CDR3 contains 13 residues. In DNA, the CDR3 is TGCGCCAGCAGCCAAGGTCTGGGAGATCTTCAGTACTTC. Amino acid sequence: CASSQGLGDLQYF.

The chain couples TRBV5-1 to TRBJ1-1; possibly TRBD1 for D (5 bases). The CDR3 runs 13 residues. The ends were cut back, 0 bases at V and 11 bases at J, with 14 bases in the middle. Germline lookup yields CDR1 SGHRS and CDR2 YFSETQ. The CDR3 loop reads CASSLGAGTGAFF. DNA for the CDR3: TGCGCCAGCAGCTTGGGCGCCGGGACGGGCGCTTTCTTT.

This chain connects TRBV4-3 to TRBJ1-2; D not certain. V lost 0 bases and J lost 5, with 13 bases in between. Germline CDR1 reads LGHNA; CDR2 reads YSLEER. The CDR3 is 15 residues long. CDR3 DNA: TGCGCCAGCAGCCAAGAAACGCGGTTGGGGTATGGCTACACCTTC. Amino acids: CASSQETRLGYGYTF.

The V and J genes are TRBV29-1 and TRBJ1-2; D possibly corresponds to TRBD1 (6 bases). The CDR3 contains 11 residues. The V end was cut by 6 bases, the J end by 6 bases, with 11 bases between. Germline CDR1 is SQVTM and CDR2 is ANQGSEA. The CDR3 DNA reads TGCAGCGTCGGGGGGCCAGATGGCTACACCTTC. This codes for CSVGGPDGYTF. The full variable domain, rest sourced from reference TRBV29-1 and TRBJ1-2, is SAVISQKPSRDICQRGTSLTIQCQVDSQVTMMFWYRQQPGQSLTLIATANQGSEATYESGFVIDKFPISRPNLTFSTLTVSNMSPEDSSIYLCSVGGPDGYTFGSGTRLTVV.